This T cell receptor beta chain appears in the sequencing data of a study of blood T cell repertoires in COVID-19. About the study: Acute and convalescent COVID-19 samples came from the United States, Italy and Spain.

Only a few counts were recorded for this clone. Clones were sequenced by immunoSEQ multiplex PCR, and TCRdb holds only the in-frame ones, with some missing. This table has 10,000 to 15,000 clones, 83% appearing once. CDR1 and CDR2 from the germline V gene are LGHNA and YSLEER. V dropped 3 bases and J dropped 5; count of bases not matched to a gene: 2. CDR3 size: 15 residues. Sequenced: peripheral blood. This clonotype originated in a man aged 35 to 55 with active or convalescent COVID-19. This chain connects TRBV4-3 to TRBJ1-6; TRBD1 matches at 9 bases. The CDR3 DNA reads TGCGCCAGCAGCCAGACAGGGGGACATAATTCACCCCTCCACTTT. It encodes CASSQTGGHNSPLHF.